The 21 T cell receptor beta chains reported below all come from one sample, sequenced in a study of T-cell reconstitution after alpha-beta-depleted transplantation in children. Molecular barcoding with unique molecular identifiers was used for the TCRbeta library. TCRdb reanalysed the PCR reads using MiXCR and keeps one entry per CDR3 protein. The sample contains about 400,000 distinct CDR3 sequences, roughly 22% of which appear only once. The sample consisted of PBMCs from the stem cell graft donor, taken from the stem cell graft. These receptors all come from a human donor who donated a stem cell graft to a child with acute myeloid leukemia.

This clonotype appeared a few times. This sequence joins TRBV6-5 and TRBJ1-5; the D is unclear. The V gene lost 5 bases and the J gene lost 4 bases, with 15 bases spanning the gap. There are 15 residues in the CDR3. The germline gives CDR1 MNHEY, CDR2 SVGAGI. This CDR3 is CASSNTHSVNQPQHF. The CDR3 DNA reads as TGTGCCAGCAGTAACACTCACAGTGTTAATCAGCCCCAGCATTTT.

The chain couples TRBV6-6 to TRBJ2-5; maybe TRBD1 (5 bases). In germline, CDR1 is MNHNY, CDR2 SVGAGI (reference sequence). V gave up 6 bases and J gave up 5 bases, with 10 bases separating them. The CDR3 is made up of 12 amino acids. CDR3 sequence (DNA): TGTGCCAGCAGCCGCAACAGGGAGACCCAGTACTTC. This sequence encodes CASSRNRETQYF.

V and J are TRBV11-3 and TRBJ2-7, with D hard to call. V was pared by 3 bases and J by 3 bases, with 12 bases between. Germline CDR1 is SGHNT and CDR2 is YENEEA. The CDR3 extends over 14 amino acids. CDR3 DNA: TGTGCCAGCAGCTTCGGGTGGTTGGGCTACGAGCAGTACTTC. Its translation is CASSFGWLGYEQYF.

This clonotype was counted between two and nine times. This chain connects TRBV4-2 to TRBJ2-1, with D tentatively TRBD2 (5 bases). V was clipped by 1 base and J by 5 bases, with 12 bases between them. Germline V gene sequence: CDR1 LGHNA, CDR2 YNFKEQ. CDR3 length equals 15 residues. The CDR3 here is CASSQGQRQNNEQFF. CDR3 DNA: TGTGCCAGCAGCCAAGGGCAGCGGCAAAACAATGAGCAGTTCTTC.

The rearrangement uses TRBV12-3 or TRBV12-4 and TRBJ2-7, with TRBD2 matching 8 bases. V trimming: 6 bases; J trimming: 3 bases; junction bases outside the gene matches: 13. The length of the CDR3 is 16 residues. CDR3 coding DNA: TGTGCCAGCAGCCGTTCCCAACTAGCGGAGTACTACGAGCAGTACTTC. Protein product: CASSRSQLAEYYEQYF.

The J gene is TRBJ1-1, the V gene TRBV29-1; a possible D gene is TRBD1 (5 bases). V was trimmed by 6 bases and J by 0 bases, leaving 20 bases between them. Per the germline V gene, CDR1 is SQVTM and CDR2 is ANQGSEA. CDR3 length: 16 residues. The chain's CDR3 is CSVDKGRGSMNTEAFF. CDR3 nucleotide sequence: TGCAGCGTGGATAAGGGACGGGGCTCGATGAACACTGAAGCTTTCTTT.

This CDR3 is CASSFGQAGYEQYF. The DNA of the CDR3 is TGTGCCAGCAGTTTCGGACAGGCCGGGTACGAGCAGTACTTC. V is TRBV12-3 or TRBV12-4 and J is TRBJ2-7; TRBD1 matches 7 bases. CDR3 length: 14 residues. V gave up 3 bases and J gave up 4 bases; unmatched junction bases: 6.

This clonotype appeared a few times. This chain connects TRBV5-4 to TRBJ1-1; no clear D. The CDR3 runs to 16 residues. The V end lost 4 bases, the J end lost 5 bases, and 21 bases lay between the germline ends. The V gene's germline CDR1 is SGHNT and CDR2 YYREEE (reference sequence). In nucleotides, the CDR3 is TGTGCCAGCAGCGTTCGTCTCACCCAACTGGGGACTGAAGCTTTCTTT. Protein product: CASSVRLTQLGTEAFF.

This clonotype came up a few times. The V and J genes are TRBV20-1 and TRBJ2-3; D may correspond to TRBD1 or TRBD2 (5 bases each). The V and J ends lost 3 bases and 2 bases respectively, with 21 bases between them. CDR1 and CDR2 (germline): DFQATT, SNEGSKA (reference sequence). The CDR3 totals 17 residues. The CDR3 nucleotides read TGCAGTGCTAGCTCTTGGGGGTCTGACACTTACACAGATACGCAGTATTTT. Protein: CSASSWGSDTYTDTQYF.

The J gene is TRBJ2-2, the V gene TRBV6-1; the match to TRBD2 covers 13 bases. The CDR3 has 18 residues. V lost 6 bases and J lost 1; bases outside the gene matches: 8. CDR1 and CDR2 from the germline V gene are MNHNS and SASEGT. CDR3 amino acids: CASRTLGLAGWNTGELFF. The DNA of the CDR3 is TGTGCCAGCAGGACCCTGGGACTAGCGGGATGGAACACCGGGGAGCTGTTTTTT.

This clonotype was recorded once. The V gene is TRBV12-3 or TRBV12-4, the J gene TRBJ2-3; the D is unclear. V was cut by 8 bases and J by 4 bases, with 10 bases left in between. The CDR3 sequence is 12 residues long. DNA for the CDR3: TGTGCCAGCCTAGTTGTTTCAGATACGCAGTATTTT. It yields the protein CASLVVSDTQYF.

This sequence joins TRBV2 and TRBJ1-3, with a weak D call TRBD1 (6 bases). V was cut by 6 bases and J by 4 bases, with 10 bases left in between. This CDR3 has 13 amino acids. CDR1 and CDR2 from the germline V gene are SNHLY and FYNNEI. CDR3: CASSPGDGNTIYF. The CDR3 DNA is TGTGCCAGCAGCCCAGGGGACGGAAACACCATATATTTT.

The rearrangement joins TRBV4-1 to TRBJ1-3; no definite D call. The CDR3 runs 15 residues. The V end was cut by 0 bases, the J end by 2 bases, with 8 bases between. Germline CDR1 and CDR2: MGHRA and YSYEKL. The CDR3 spells CASSQDRGTGNTIYF. CDR3 sequence (DNA): TGCGCCAGCAGCCAAGATCGAGGGACTGGAAACACCATATATTTT.

V gene TRBV20-1 combines with J gene TRBJ1-4; D may be TRBD1 (5 bases). CDR1 and CDR2 (germline): DFQATT, SNEGSKA (reference sequence). Trimming left V 0 bases short and J 7 bases short, with 12 bases between. The CDR3 sequence is 14 residues long. CDR3 amino acids: CSAREGARSEKLFF. The CDR3 DNA reads TGCAGTGCTAGAGAAGGGGCTAGATCTGAAAAACTGTTTTTT.

For the CDR3, the DNA is TGTGCCATCAGTGAGTCGCCTAGGAGCTCCTACGAGCAGTACTTC. This gives the protein CAISESPRSSYEQYF. The chain uses TRBV10-3 and TRBJ2-7, with D unresolved. The CDR3 is 15 amino acids. Germline V lookup: CDR1 ENHRY, CDR2 SYGVKD. V was shortened by 0 bases and J by 0 bases, with 9 bases between the two germline ends.

This clonotype has just a few counts. The V call is TRBV3-1, the J call TRBJ1-4; D is ambiguous. CDR1 and CDR2 from the germline V gene are LGHDT and YNNKEL (reference sequence). The V and J ends lost 0 bases and 14 bases respectively, with 10 bases between them. This CDR3 is 12 amino acids long. CDR3 nucleotides: TGTGCCAGCAGCCAAGATGCGGTGGGGCTGTTTTTT. It yields the protein CASSQDAVGLFF.

This sequence joins TRBV2 and TRBJ2-1; D is unresolved. The CDR3 runs to 14 residues. Trimming removed 2 bases at V and 0 bases at J, with 5 bases between. Germline-derived CDR1 and CDR2 are SNHLY and FYNNEI. The CDR3: CASSEISSYNEQFF. As DNA, the CDR3 is TGTGCCAGCAGTGAAATTAGCTCCTACAATGAGCAGTTCTTC.

The table lists this clonotype with a few counts. The rearrangement joins TRBV29-1 to TRBJ1-2; D is perhaps TRBD1 (5 bases). Per the germline V gene, CDR1 is SQVTM and CDR2 is ANQGSEA. The CDR3 runs 14 residues. With 1 base removed from V and 4 bases from J, the gap between germline ends came to 13 bases. The CDR3 DNA reads as TGCAGCGTTGAAGTCCGGGGCCTCTCCTATGGCTACACCTTC. This gives the protein CSVEVRGLSYGYTF. Based on the CDR3 plus reference TRBV29-1 and TRBJ1-2, the full variable domain is SAVISQKPSRDICQRGTSLTIQCQVDSQVTMMFWYRQQPGQSLTLIATANQGSEATYESGFVIDKFPISRPNLTFSTLTVSNMSPEDSSIYLCSVEVRGLSYGYTFGSGTRLTVV.

This clonotype was picked up many times. This chain joins TRBV20-1 and TRBJ1-1; D is unclear. The V and J ends lost 3 bases and 4 bases respectively, with 12 bases between them. The CDR3 extends over 13 amino acids. From germline, CDR1 is DFQATT and CDR2 SNEGSKA (reference sequence). CDR3 DNA sequence: TGCAGTGCTAGTTCCGAGGCTAGCACTGAAGCTTTCTTT. Its translation is CSASSEASTEAFF.

In this sample, this clonotype turned up a few times. The chain recombines TRBV4-1 with TRBJ2-7; D is ambiguous. The CDR3 is 14 amino acids. Germline CDR1 is MGHRA and CDR2 is YSYEKL. V lost 0 bases to trimming and J lost 2 bases, with 8 bases between them. The CDR3 nucleotides are TGCGCCAGCAGCCAAGAGGCTGTAACCTACGAGCAGTACTTC. Protein product: CASSQEAVTYEQYF.

This clonotype was seen only once. The gene calls are TRBV29-1 and TRBJ2-3; 9 bases line up with TRBD2. Unmatched junction bases numbered 6, after V lost 5 bases and J lost 6 bases. The CDR3 extends over 13 amino acids. From germline, CDR1 is SQVTM and CDR2 ANQGSEA. CDR3 residues: CSVRRGGSDTQYF. Here the CDR3 DNA reads TGCAGCGTTCGGCGGGGGGGGTCGGATACGCAGTATTTT.